This record concerns one T cell receptor beta chain sequence. What it binds is unknown. Sequencing used immunoSEQ multiplex PCR; TCRdb keeps in-frame clones, though not all of them. This table has some 40,000 clones, about 86% appearing once. This sample is part of a study of lymphopenia after photon versus proton radiotherapy. The CDR3 totals 13 residues. The germline gives CDR1 GTSNPN, CDR2 SVGIG (reference sequence). The germline V and J ends were trimmed by 0 bases and 4 bases, with 9 bases remaining between them. Whole-study results and caveats: A bigger post-nadir fall in TCR diversity correlated inversely with survival time in deceased patients. Survival link was tested only in deceased patients; proton benefit remains a possibility. Relative stability marked proton patients; photon patients lost diversity and naive cells. Post-nadir diversity loss with photons came from oligoclonal expansion, particularly CD8+ Temra cells.

Specimen: peripheral blood, collected from a patient treated with proton-based radiotherapy. V and J are TRBV30 and TRBJ1-1; D is unclear. This TCR was recovered from a woman in her seventies with pancreatic cancer. Some clones in this sample may be carry-over from other donors' samples. DNA of the CDR3: TGTGCCTGGAGTGTATCGGCCAGCACTGAAGCTTTCTTT. Encoded protein: CAWSVSASTEAFF. The whole variable domain, remainder taken from reference TRBV30 and TRBJ1-1, is SQTIHQWPATLVQPVGSPLSLECTVEGTSNPNLYWYRQAAGRGLQLLFYSVGIGQISSEVPQNLSASRPQDRQFILSSKKLLLSDSGFYLCAWSVSASTEAFFGQGTRLTVV.